The clone carrying this T cell receptor beta chain was seen only a few times. Per the authors' pipeline: For nucleated cells, counts were estimated from reference gene primer amplification. Some clones are missing from TCRdb's copy, which holds only in-frame ones; the method was immunoSEQ multiplex PCR. V, J and clone size derive from that table, while D and trimming were established from the DNA sequence. The data contain some 250,000 clones, 70% to 90% of them singletons. Membership in each cohort depended on participant-reported clinical history. Germline V gene lookup returns CDR1 SNHLY and CDR2 FYNNEI. The CDR3 spans 14 residues. The V and J ends lost 3 bases and 1 base, in that order; junction bases with no gene match: 2. This sample stems from a study of blood T cell repertoires in COVID-19.

The specimen sequenced was PBMCs or T cells enriched from blood (not recorded which). The chain is built from TRBV2 and TRBJ2-5, with 7 bases matching TRBD1. The receptor's source is a woman between 45 and 60 years old who had recovered from COVID-19. The CDR3 sequence is CASSERTGQETQYF. The CDR3, as DNA: TGTGCCAGCAGTGAGAGGACAGGCCAAGAGACCCAGTACTTC.